A single sample is the source of the 9 T cell receptor beta chains below, sequenced in a study of T cell changes during pregnancy in multiple sclerosis. Method: immunoSEQ multiplex PCR; TCRdb's copy keeps in-frame clones and lacks some. This sample has about 60,000 clones, with around 93% found just once. The specimen was peripheral blood, collected in the first trimester of pregnancy. The receptors stem from a female donor with multiple sclerosis, enrolled in a pregnancy study.

This clone was seen a single time. The V call is TRBV19, the J call TRBJ1-5, with D perhaps matching TRBD1 (6 bases). The ends were cut back, 6 bases at V and 5 bases at J, with 14 bases in the middle. CDR3 size: 14 residues. The germline V gene encodes CDR1 LNHDA and CDR2 SQIVND (reference sequence). This CDR3 reads CASSTGTRYQPQHF. CDR3 DNA sequence: TGTGCCAGTAGCACCGGGACAAGATATCAGCCCCAGCATTTT.

The DNA of the CDR3 is TGTGCCAGCAGTTTACATCTAGCGGGAGTCGAGCAGTACTTC. Its protein is CASSLHLAGVEQYF. The chain is built from TRBV28 and TRBJ2-7; 10 bases are a match to TRBD2. CDR3 length: 14 residues. Losses at the gene ends were 2 bases for V and 6 bases for J; bases not matched to a gene: 4. CDR1 is MDHEN and CDR2 is SYDVKM in the germline V gene.

The V and J genes are TRBV29-1 and TRBJ2-7; 8 nucleotides match TRBD2. Germline CDR1 reads SQVTM; CDR2 reads ANQGSEA. The CDR3 is 14 residues long. The ends lost 6 bases at V and 2 bases at J; junction bases unmatched: 9. CDR3 residues: CSVAGGVSAYEQYF. The CDR3 DNA reads TGCAGCGTGGCCGGGGGGGTGAGTGCCTACGAGCAGTACTTC.

The gene calls are TRBV7-6 and TRBJ2-3, with D hard to call. V shed 4 bases and J shed 2 bases, with 16 bases lying between them. Germline V CDR1 and CDR2: SGHVS, FNYEAQ. CDR3 size: 16 residues. DNA of the CDR3: TGTGCCAGCAGCTCCTCAACGGGTCCGGTCACAGATACGCAGTATTTT. Translating it yields CASSSSTGPVTDTQYF.

The V gene is TRBV7-2, the J gene TRBJ1-1; maybe TRBD1 (5 bases). The germline gives CDR1 SGHTA, CDR2 FQGNSA. This CDR3 comprises 13 residues. Deletions cut 5 bases from V and 6 bases from J, with 13 bases between. CDR3 residues: CASSERGGAEAFF. For the CDR3, the DNA is TGTGCCAGCAGCGAGAGGGGAGGGGCTGAAGCTTTCTTT.

V is TRBV30 and J is TRBJ1-3, with TRBD1 matching over 10 bases. This CDR3 is built from 15 residues. Per germline, CDR1 GTSNPN and CDR2 SVGIG (reference sequence). The junction had 4 bases not matched to a gene; V was cut back by 1 base and J by 4 bases. The DNA for the CDR3 is TGTGCCTGGAGTGGGACAGGGGGAGCGGGAAACACCATATATTTT. The encoded protein is CAWSGTGGAGNTIYF.

The chain links TRBV7-2 to TRBJ2-1, with no clear D. The ends were cut back, 2 bases at V and 10 bases at J, with 6 bases in the middle. Germline loops: CDR1 SGHTA, CDR2 FQGNSA. The CDR3 is 11 residues long. CDR3 in DNA: TGTGCCAGCAGCTTACTTCTCGAGCAGTTCTTC. Protein sequence: CASSLLLEQFF.

V gene TRBV10-3 combines with J gene TRBJ2-3; 9 nucleotides match TRBD2. The CDR3 runs to 17 residues. Germline values: CDR1 ENHRY, CDR2 SYGVKD. Unmatched junction bases numbered 9, after V lost 0 bases and J lost 5 bases. In nucleotides, the CDR3 is TGTGCCATCAGTGAGTCGTTGGTAGCGGGAGTAGGAGATACGCAGTATTTT. Its protein product is CAISESLVAGVGDTQYF.

This clone came up once. This sequence joins TRBV28 and TRBJ2-4; no firm D call. The CDR3 covers 16 residues. Germline V lookup: CDR1 MDHEN, CDR2 SYDVKM. V gave up 2 bases and J gave up 5 bases, with 16 bases separating them. The CDR3 bases are TGTGCCAGCAGTTTAAGGCGGCTACCCCCCCAAAACATTCAGTACTTC. This codes for CASSLRRLPPQNIQYF. Looking up the rest from reference TRBV28 and TRBJ2-4 gives the full variable domain: DVKVTQSSRYLVKRTGEKVFLECVQDMDHENMFWYRQDPGLGLRLIYFSYDVKMKEKGDIPEGYSVSREKKERFSLILESASTNQTSMYLCASSLRRLPPQNIQYFGAGTRLSVL.